This T cell receptor (beta chain) emerged from a study of cytomegalovirus exposure and HLA in healthy donors. The study, taken as a whole, reports: V- and J-gene trimming of TCR beta was linked (in a later analysis) to a missense DCLRE1C variant. Reportedly, HLA-A and HLA-B alleles of most subjects were accurately predicted from TCR beta.

Vbeta (60) and Jbeta (13) primers were used in the PCR. Measured with immunoSEQ multiplex PCR; TCRdb has only the in-frame clones, and not every one. The sample has fewer than 250,000 clones, roughly four fifths seen once. About this clone: Its antigen remains unknown.

CDR3 length: 13 residues. Germline loops: CDR1 MDHEN, CDR2 SYDVKM. The V end was cut by 6 bases, the J end by 1 base, with 9 bases between. The source material was PBMCs. This rearrangement joins TRBV28 to TRBJ1-2; D call uncertain. The TCR sequence derives from a woman in her twenties or thirties in good health and CMV-seropositive. The CDR3 spells CASRRDYNYGYTF. CDR3 nucleotides: TGTGCCAGCAGGAGGGATTATAACTATGGCTACACCTTC.